Shown below are 15 T cell receptor beta chains from a single sample sequenced in a study of early T cells in non-severe SARS-CoV-2 infection. Each CDR3 protein gets one entry after TCRdb re-called the 5' RACE reads with MiXCR. The sample yields 75,000 to 80,000 distinct CDR3 sequences, about 10% seen once. Sequenced here: whole blood, sampled at baseline. These TCRs come from an adult who was a healthcare worker with PCR-confirmed SARS-CoV-2 infection or an uninfected control (not recorded which).

The chain is built from TRBV27 and TRBJ1-6; D gene unclear. The V gene lost 3 bases and the J gene lost 0 bases, with 12 bases spanning the gap. Germline V gene sequence: CDR1 MNHEY, CDR2 SMNVEV (reference sequence). This CDR3 contains 17 residues. Here the CDR3 DNA reads TGTGCCAGCAGTTTCCATACAAAGCCCTCCTATAATTCACCCCTCCACTTT. Translated, it gives CASSFHTKPSYNSPLHF.

This clonotype has more than one count but fewer than ten. This chain links TRBV5-8 with TRBJ2-6, with a possible D match to TRBD2 (6 bases). The CDR3 extends over 16 amino acids. Trimming shortened V by 4 bases and J by 0 bases, and 11 bases separated the two germline ends. Germline V gene data show CDR1 as SGHTS and CDR2 as YDEGEE. This chain's CDR3 is CASSAGPSSGANVLTF. In nucleotides, the CDR3 is TGTGCCAGCAGCGCGGGACCGAGCTCTGGGGCCAACGTCCTGACTTTC.

This clonotype has more than one count but fewer than ten. The chain uses TRBV2 and TRBJ1-4, with TRBD1 matching over 10 bases. Trimming cost V 11 bases and J 6 bases; bases outside gene matches: 9. This CDR3 is built from 14 residues. The germline gives CDR1 SNHLY, CDR2 FYNNEI. CDR3 nucleotides: TGTGCCTTCGATCCGGGGACAGGGGATGAAAAACTGTTTTTT. Amino acids: CAFDPGTGDEKLFF.

This clonotype was seen many times. The J gene is TRBJ2-3, the V gene TRBV2; the D gene is possibly TRBD2 (6 bases). Germline CDR1 reads SNHLY; CDR2 reads FYNNEI. Trimming took off 6 bases at V and 4 bases at J, with 14 bases between the two ends. This CDR3 spans 14 amino acids. The CDR3 DNA reads as TGTGCCAGCAGAGAGGGACTCCCCGCAGATACGCAGTATTTT. Protein sequence: CASREGLPADTQYF. Variable domain in full (rest from reference TRBV2 and TRBJ2-3): EPEVTQTPSHQVTQMGQEVILRCVPISNHLYFYWYRQILGQKVEFLVSFYNNEISEKSEIFDDQFSVERPDGSNFTLKIRSTKLEDSAMYFCASREGLPADTQYFGPGTRLTVL.

The chain recombines TRBV12-3 or TRBV12-4 with TRBJ1-2, with D unresolved. Trimming shortened V by 6 bases and J by 2 bases, and 19 bases separated the two germline ends. The CDR3 has 16 amino acids. As DNA, the CDR3 is TGTGCCAGCAGCCCCGGCAGCCACCCCCTGAACTATGGCTACACCTTC. Its translation is CASSPGSHPLNYGYTF.

The CDR3 sequence is CASSFGGNQETQYF. The CDR3 DNA follows: TGTGCCAGCAGTTTCGGCGGTAACCAAGAGACCCAGTACTTC. The chain recombines TRBV12-3 or TRBV12-4 with TRBJ2-5, with no clear D. The CDR3 sequence is 14 residues long. V gave up 3 bases and J gave up 0 bases, with 8 bases separating them.

In its sample, this clonotype was seen many times. J is TRBJ1-5 and V is TRBV29-1; the D gene is possibly TRBD1 (5 bases). The CDR3 spans 13 residues. V lost 5 bases and J 3 bases, leaving 11 bases between the germline ends. From germline, CDR1 is SQVTM and CDR2 ANQGSEA. For the CDR3, the DNA is TGCAGCGTTAATCAGGGTCTCAATCAGCCCCAGCATTTT. This gives the protein CSVNQGLNQPQHF.

The chain employs TRBV30 and TRBJ2-7; the D is unclear. Germline loops: CDR1 GTSNPN, CDR2 SVGIG (reference sequence). The CDR3 is made up of 13 amino acids. V lost 1 base and J 5 bases, leaving 12 bases between the germline ends. The CDR3 sequence: CAWSAIQINEQYF. The CDR3 DNA reads TGTGCCTGGAGTGCCATACAGATCAACGAGCAGTACTTC. Using reference TRBV30 and TRBJ2-7 for the parts outside the CDR3, the full variable domain is SQTIHQWPATLVQPVGSPLSLECTVEGTSNPNLYWYRQAAGRGLQLLFYSVGIGQISSEVPQNLSASRPQDRQFILSSKKLLLSDSGFYLCAWSAIQINEQYFGPGTRLTVT.

The chain links TRBV20-1 to TRBJ2-2, with TRBD2 as a possible D gene (7 bases). This CDR3 contains 15 residues. Germline-derived CDR1 and CDR2 are DFQATT and SNEGSKA (reference sequence). Trimming shortened V by 6 bases and J by 1 base, and 15 bases separated the two germline ends. The CDR3 DNA sequence: TGCAGTGCCTCCCAAGGGGGGGTGAACACCGGGGAGCTGTTTTTT. Protein sequence: CSASQGGVNTGELFF.

This clonotype was seen a few times. V and J are TRBV6-1 and TRBJ1-1, with no clear D. Per the germline V gene, CDR1 is MNHNS and CDR2 is SASEGT. CDR3 length: 13 amino acids. The V end lost 4 bases, the J end lost 5 bases, and 11 bases lay between the germline ends. CDR3 DNA: TGTGCCAGCAGTGTCTCCCTTCAGACTGAAGCTTTCTTT. Translating gives CASSVSLQTEAFF.

This clonotype was seen a handful of times. J is TRBJ2-7 and V is TRBV27; D gene unclear. Trimming cost V 5 bases and J 7 bases, with 15 bases left between them. In germline, CDR1 is MNHEY, CDR2 SMNVEV (reference sequence). This CDR3 has 13 residues. This CDR3 reads CASSQRVWDEQYF. CDR3 in DNA: TGTGCCAGCAGTCAGCGCGTTTGGGATGAGCAGTACTTC.

V gene TRBV9 combines with J gene TRBJ2-6; D is undetermined. The V end was cut by 4 bases, the J end by 2 bases, with 10 bases between. Germline V lookup: CDR1 SGDLS, CDR2 YYNGEE. This CDR3 spans 15 amino acids. Here the CDR3 reads CASSPRETGANVLTF. The CDR3 coding sequence is TGTGCCAGCAGCCCCCGAGAGACTGGGGCCAACGTCCTGACTTTC.

Comments on this clonotype: This may come from a read error, since a much larger clone is one base off. The chain uses TRBV29-1 and TRBJ2-5, with D perhaps assigned TRBD1 or TRBD2 (5 bases each). CDR1 is SQVTM, CDR2 ANQGSEA, per germline. The CDR3 contains 10 residues. V dropped 7 bases and J dropped 9 bases, with 12 bases sitting between them. In DNA, the CDR3 is TGCAGCGGAGGGGTGGAGGCCCAGTACTTC. The encoded protein is CSGGVEAQYF.

This clonotype was counted a few times. CDR3 nucleotides: TGCGCCAGCAGCTTGCAGTCCGGGCGCTCCTACGAGCAGTACTTC. Translated: CASSLQSGRSYEQYF. V is TRBV5-1 and J is TRBJ2-7; D uncertain. This CDR3 has 15 amino acids. Looked up from germline, CDR1 is SGHRS and CDR2 is YFSETQ. Trimming stripped 1 base from V and 0 bases from J, with 11 bases between.

The table lists this clonotype with a few counts. This chain connects TRBV15 to TRBJ2-2; D is undetermined. Germline lookup yields CDR1 LNHNV and CDR2 YYDKDF (reference sequence). The CDR3 is made up of 14 amino acids. The germline V and J ends were trimmed by 2 bases and 6 bases, with 10 bases remaining between them. The CDR3 here is CATSRPTPAGELFF. The CDR3 DNA follows: TGTGCCACCAGCAGACCTACTCCGGCCGGGGAGCTGTTTTTT.